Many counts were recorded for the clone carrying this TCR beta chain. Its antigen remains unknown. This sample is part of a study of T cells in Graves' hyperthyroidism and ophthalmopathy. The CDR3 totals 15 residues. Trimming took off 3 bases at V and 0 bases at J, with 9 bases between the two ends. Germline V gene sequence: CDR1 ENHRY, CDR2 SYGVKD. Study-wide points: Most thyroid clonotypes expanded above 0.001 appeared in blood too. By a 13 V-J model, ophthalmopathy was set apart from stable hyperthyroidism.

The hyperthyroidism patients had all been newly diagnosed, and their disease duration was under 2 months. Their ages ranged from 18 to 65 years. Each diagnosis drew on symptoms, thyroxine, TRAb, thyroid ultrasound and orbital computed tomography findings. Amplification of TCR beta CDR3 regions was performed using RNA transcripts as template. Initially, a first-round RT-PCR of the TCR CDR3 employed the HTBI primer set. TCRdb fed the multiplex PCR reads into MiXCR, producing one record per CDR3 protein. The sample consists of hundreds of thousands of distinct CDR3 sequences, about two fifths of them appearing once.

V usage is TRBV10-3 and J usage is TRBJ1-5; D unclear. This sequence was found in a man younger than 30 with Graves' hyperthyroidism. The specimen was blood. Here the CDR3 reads CAISDSEYSNQPQHF. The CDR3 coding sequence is TGTGCCATCAGTGACTCAGAATATAGCAATCAGCCCCAGCATTTT.